The rows below give T cell receptor beta chains drawn from one sample of a study of neurological immune-mediated disorders. Using its own MiXCR run on the 5' RACE reads, TCRdb lists one record per CDR3 protein. The data show around 100,000 distinct CDR3 sequences, 11% seen once. Sequenced material: PBMCs. These TCRs come from a female donor with HTLV-1-associated myelopathy (HAM/TSP). Each CDR3 is given with its conserved first and last residue. Fields, in order: V gene, D gene, clone size, J gene, CDR3 DNA, CDR3 protein. The D gene is left open where the match is weak. Size tells how often a clone was seen, or its class if it is expanded.

TRBV20-1	TRBD1	many	TRBJ2-7	TGCAGTGCTAGAGACCCGGGACAGTCATCCTACGAGCAGTACTTC	CSARDPGQSSYEQYF
TRBV27	TRBD1	many	TRBJ2-7	TGTGCCAGCAAAAAACAGGGGAGCAATATCTACGAGCAGTACTTC	CASKKQGSNIYEQYF
TRBV20-1	.	many	TRBJ2-7	TGCAGTGCTAATATAATGGGGGATTTCTACGAGCAGTACTTC	CSANIMGDFYEQYF
TRBV5-1	.	few	TRBJ2-3	TGCGCCAGCAGCTTGGCCCAGGTGGCCACAGATACGCAGTATTTT	CASSLAQVATDTQYF
TRBV20-1	.	many	TRBJ1-3	TGCAGTGCTAAAACGGACAGCTCTGGAAACACCATATATTTT	CSAKTDSSGNTIYF
TRBV7-2	TRBD2	few	TRBJ2-5	TGTGCCAGCAGCTTATCCCCTAGCGGGGGGGAAGAGACCCAGTACTTC	CASSLSPSGGEETQYF
TRBV5-4	.	many	TRBJ2-5	TGTGCCAGCAGCTTGTGGGCCGCAGAGACCCAGTACTTC	CASSLWAAETQYF
TRBV5-1	.	many	TRBJ2-6	TGCGCCAGCAGCTTGGTAGGGACTGGGGCCAACGTCCTGACTTTC	CASSLVGTGANVLTF
TRBV5-6	TRBD2	many	TRBJ2-1	TGTGCCAGCAGCTTGGCTGGCAGCGGGGGCCACTACAATGAGCAGTTCTTC	CASSLAGSGGHYNEQFF
TRBV7-9	.	once	TRBJ2-5	.	CASSFYICSATSGTVQETQYF
TRBV20-1	.	many	TRBJ2-7	TGCAGTGCTAGAAATCCGGGACATCAACTCTCCTACGAGCAGTACTTC	CSARNPGHQLSYEQYF
TRBV6-5	.	many	TRBJ2-7	TGTGCCAGCAGTTACTCTCGCGGACGGGGGGAGCAGTACTTC	CASSYSRGRGEQYF
TRBV29-1	.	medium-sized	TRBJ2-5	TGCAGCGGCATCGACGGCGAGACCCAGTACTTC	CSGIDGETQYF
TRBV9	.	many	TRBJ2-7	TGTGCCAGCAGCGTTGGGGGTTTGCTGGGGGAGCAGTACTTC	CASSVGGLLGEQYF
TRBV11-2	.	many	TRBJ2-7	TGTGCCAGCAGCTTAAAGCCCTACGAGCAGTACTTC	CASSLKPYEQYF
TRBV9	.	many	TRBJ1-2	TGTGCCAGCAGCGACGTATCAGGGGCGATTGACTATGGCTACACCTTC	CASSDVSGAIDYGYTF
TRBV11-1	TRBD2	many	TRBJ2-3	TGTGCCAGCAGCTACACTAGCGGGGGGTTTTGGACAGATACGCAGTATTTT	CASSYTSGGFWTDTQYF
TRBV20-1	.	many	TRBJ2-7	TGCAGTGCTGAACAGGGCGCCTACGAGCAGTACTTC	CSAEQGAYEQYF
TRBV12-3/TRBV12-4	.	many	TRBJ2-3	TGTGCCAGCACCCTAAACAGGGGCACAGATACGCAGTATTTT	CASTLNRGTDTQYF
TRBV6-6	TRBD2	many	TRBJ2-3	TGTGCCAGCAGTCCCCCGCCCGGGGGGGGCACAGATACGCAGTATTTT	CASSPPPGGGTDTQYF
TRBV5-1	.	many	TRBJ2-7	TGCGCCAGCAGCTTCACAGGGAGCACCTACGAGCAGTACTTC	CASSFTGSTYEQYF
TRBV20-1	.	many	TRBJ2-1	TGCAGTGGGACCCAGAGCTCCTACAATGAGCAGTTCTTC	CSGTQSSYNEQFF